This T cell receptor beta chain was found in a study of cytomegalovirus exposure and HLA in healthy donors. Whole-study results and caveats: According to the study, roughly 160 TCR beta chains were cytomegalovirus-associated.

13 Jbeta primers and 60 Vbeta primers were used for the PCR. Only in-frame clones appear in the TCRdb table, and some are missing; sequencing was by immunoSEQ multiplex PCR. The data show about 200,000 clones, with just under 70% seen just once and 2.6% held by the top ten. Trimming cost V 8 bases and J 2 bases; bases outside gene matches: 3. The CDR3 contains 13 residues. The germline CDR1 and CDR2 sequences are MRHNA and SNTAGT. On this clone itself: Antigen unknown.

The receptor was derived from a man aged 35 to 55 in good health and CMV-seropositive. Source material: PBMCs. The V call is TRBV6-4, the J call TRBJ2-3; 8 positions match TRBD2. The CDR3, as DNA: TGTGCCAGCGGAGCGGGGGACACAGATACGCAGTATTTT. It codes for CASGAGDTDTQYF.